A single sample is the source of the 26 T cell receptor beta chains below, sequenced in a study of blood T cell repertoires in COVID-19. The repertoire was sequenced with immunoSEQ multiplex PCR; TCRdb's copy has only in-frame clones and lacks some. The sample records roughly 330,000 clones, over 75% being singletons. Sequenced sample: PBMCs or T cells enriched from blood (not recorded which). These receptors were collected from a woman younger than 45 who had recovered from COVID-19.

V and J are TRBV30 and TRBJ1-1; no firm D call. V was cut by 4 bases and J by 4 bases, with 13 bases left in between. From germline, CDR1 is GTSNPN and CDR2 SVGIG (reference sequence). The CDR3 runs 13 residues. The CDR3: CAWTLGGFTEAFF. DNA of the CDR3: TGTGCCTGGACCCTAGGAGGGTTCACTGAAGCTTTCTTT.

V is TRBV25-1 and J is TRBJ2-7, with D perhaps TRBD1 (6 bases). The germline V gene encodes CDR1 MGHDK and CDR2 SYGVNS. Trimming pared 8 bases from V and 5 bases from J, leaving 19 bases between. The CDR3 is made up of 14 amino acids. The CDR3 sequence is CASRETGLRNEQYF. DNA of the CDR3: TGTGCCAGCCGGGAAACAGGGCTGAGGAACGAGCAGTACTTC.

The chain uses TRBV19 and TRBJ2-7; TRBD1 matches at 7 bases. Per germline, CDR1 LNHDA and CDR2 SQIVND (reference sequence). The CDR3 runs to 15 residues. V was clipped by 6 bases and J by 2 bases; unmatched bases: 10. This chain's CDR3 is CASRVIGDRAYEQYF. CDR3 nucleotide sequence: TGTGCCAGTAGAGTGATTGGAGACAGGGCCTACGAGCAGTACTTC.

The rearrangement joins TRBV6-5 to TRBJ1-5; the D gene is possibly TRBD1 (6 bases). The germline V and J ends were trimmed by 8 bases and 2 bases, with 16 bases remaining between them. CDR1 is MNHEY and CDR2 is SVGAGI in the germline V gene. This CDR3 has 15 residues. The CDR3: CASGLQGRGNQPQHF. The CDR3 DNA follows: TGTGCCAGCGGCCTACAGGGAAGGGGCAATCAGCCCCAGCATTTT.

This clone was observed a few times. The rearrangement joins TRBV18 to TRBJ2-2, with 8 nucleotides matching TRBD2. Germline-derived CDR1 and CDR2 are KGHSH and LQKENI. The CDR3 loop spans 15 amino acids. The junction had 4 bases not matched to a gene; V was cut back by 3 bases and J by 4 bases. The CDR3 DNA sequence: TGTGCCAGCTCACCGGGACTAGGATCCACCGGGGAGCTGTTTTTT. Its translation is CASSPGLGSTGELFF.

The chain carries TRBV3-1 (or the pseudogene TRBV3-2) and TRBJ2-5, with D perhaps TRBD1 (6 bases). V lost 4 bases, J lost 2 bases, and 11 bases lay in between. CDR1 and CDR2 from the germline V gene are LGHDT and YNNKEL (reference sequence). This CDR3 has 14 amino acids. The CDR3 loop is CASSLAQGQETQYF. The CDR3 bases are TGTGCCAGCAGCCTAGCGCAGGGGCAAGAGACCCAGTACTTC.

The rearrangement links TRBV10-3 to TRBJ1-2; no clear D gene. Trimming took 4 bases from V and 8 from J, leaving 26 bases between them. The germline CDR1 and CDR2 sequences are ENHRY and SYGVKD. This CDR3 region has 17 residues. The chain's CDR3 is CAISGGGSVGDIGGYTF. CDR3 bases: TGTGCCATCAGTGGTGGTGGGAGTGTAGGAGACATTGGAGGCTACACCTTC.

This rearrangement joins TRBV5-1 to TRBJ1-1; 8 positions match TRBD1. Germline V gene lookup returns CDR1 SGHRS and CDR2 YFSETQ. The CDR3 is made up of 13 amino acids. V gave up 3 bases and J gave up 3 bases; unmatched junction bases: 1. CDR3 sequence reads: CASSSTGDTEAFF. CDR3 nucleotide sequence: TGCGCCAGCAGCTCGACAGGGGACACTGAAGCTTTCTTT. Complete variable domain (other parts from reference TRBV5-1 and TRBJ1-1): KAGVTQTPRYLIKTRGQQVTLSCSPISGHRSVSWYQQTPGQGLQFLFEYFSETQRNKGNFPGRFSGRQFSNSRSEMNVSTLELGDSALYLCASSSTGDTEAFFGQGTRLTVV.

This chain connects TRBV9 to TRBJ1-6; D gene uncertain. This CDR3 is 16 amino acids long. Germline V gene data show CDR1 as SGDLS and CDR2 as YYNGEE. Trimming stripped 2 bases from V and 4 bases from J, with 13 bases between. The CDR3 reads CASSVTDGEYNSPLHF. The CDR3 nucleotides are TGTGCCAGCAGCGTGACCGACGGAGAATATAATTCACCCCTCCACTTT.

The rearrangement links TRBV5-5 to TRBJ2-7; 9 bases are shared with TRBD1. Losses at the gene ends were 0 bases for V and 4 bases for J; bases not matched to a gene: 2. From germline, CDR1 is SGHKS and CDR2 YYEKEE (reference sequence). The CDR3 totals 14 residues. As DNA, the CDR3 is TGTGCCAGCAGCTTGGAGGACAGGGGTTACGAGCAGTACTTC. Translated, it gives CASSLEDRGYEQYF.

J is TRBJ2-5 and V is TRBV11-3; 14 bases align to TRBD2. There are 18 residues in the CDR3. The trim removed 3 bases at V and 4 bases at J, leaving 10 bases unmatched. CDR1 and CDR2 (germline): SGHNT, YENEEA. The CDR3 reads CASSFPPRGLAGGETQYF. The CDR3 coding sequence is TGTGCCAGCAGCTTTCCTCCTCGCGGACTAGCGGGGGGAGAGACCCAGTACTTC.

J is TRBJ1-1 and V is TRBV7-9; D perhaps matches TRBD1 (5 bases). There are 16 residues in the CDR3. The V gene lost 1 base and the J gene lost 4 bases, with 16 bases spanning the gap. Germline-derived CDR1 and CDR2 are SEHNR and FQNEAQ (reference sequence). The CDR3 reads CASSLGPGREITEAFF. CDR3 in DNA: TGTGCCAGCAGCTTAGGCCCAGGGAGGGAGATCACTGAAGCTTTCTTT. Combining the CDR3 with reference TRBV7-9 and TRBJ1-1 gives the whole variable domain DTGVSQNPRHKITKRGQNVTFRCDPISEHNRLYWYRQTLGQGPEFLTYFQNEAQLEKSRLLSDRFSAERPKGSFSTLEIQRTEQGDSAMYLCASSLGPGREITEAFFGQGTRLTVV.

The chain employs TRBV19 and TRBJ1-4; D is perhaps TRBD1 (6 bases). This CDR3 region has 13 residues. V lost 6 bases, J lost 5 bases, and 10 bases lay in between. Germline assignment: CDR1 LNHDA and CDR2 SQIVND (reference sequence). The CDR3 region is CASRAGENEKLFF. CDR3 DNA sequence: TGTGCCAGTAGGGCAGGGGAGAATGAAAAACTGTTTTTT.

This chain links TRBV4-1 with TRBJ2-2, with D possibly TRBD2 on 7 matching bases. CDR1 MGHRA and CDR2 YSYEKL come from the germline V gene. This CDR3 is 16 amino acids long. V dropped 1 base and J dropped 6 bases, with 15 bases sitting between them. The CDR3 loop is CASSQGWRGGAGELFF. CDR3 in DNA: TGCGCCAGCAGCCAAGGGTGGAGGGGGGGCGCCGGGGAGCTGTTTTTT.

The rearrangement uses TRBV30 and TRBJ1-6; 7 nucleotides align to TRBD1. This CDR3 spans 14 amino acids. Per germline, CDR1 GTSNPN and CDR2 SVGIG (reference sequence). The V segment lost 5 bases and the J segment 9 bases; nucleotides outside the gene matches: 10. CDR3 coding DNA: TGTGCCTGGTGGGGGAGACAGGGAGGTTCACCCCTCCACTTT. Translation gives CAWWGRQGGSPLHF.

This clone appeared a few times. The chain combines TRBV5-6 with TRBJ2-7; 9 bases match TRBD1. The CDR3 runs to 13 residues. Per the germline V gene, CDR1 is SGHDT and CDR2 is YYEEEE. V lost 4 bases to trimming and J lost 5 bases; unmatched junction nucleotides: 4. DNA of the CDR3: TGTGCCAGCAGCCGACAGGGGGTCCACGAGCAGTACTTC. Its translation is CASSRQGVHEQYF. Variable domain in full (rest from reference TRBV5-6 and TRBJ2-7): DAGVTQSPTHLIKTRGQQVTLRCSPKSGHDTVSWYQQALGQGPQFIFQYYEEEERQRGNFPDRFSGHQFPNYSSELNVNALLLGDSALYLCASSRQGVHEQYFGPGTRLTVT.

This clone has only a few counts. The genes are TRBV12-3 or TRBV12-4 and TRBJ1-1; possible D gene TRBD1, 5 bases. Trimming took 8 bases from V and 8 from J, leaving 15 bases between them. The CDR3 has 12 amino acids. This CDR3 is CASGQVRGEAFF. CDR3 nucleotides: TGTGCCAGCGGTCAGGTTAGGGGAGAAGCTTTCTTT.

The chain carries TRBV2 and TRBJ2-1; D unclear. This CDR3 has 11 amino acids. Germline V gives CDR1 SNHLY, CDR2 FYNNEI. V was trimmed by 6 bases and J by 4 bases, leaving 4 bases between them. In DNA form, the CDR3 reads TGTGCCAGCAGGACTTACAATGAGCAGTTCTTC. It encodes CASRTYNEQFF.

This chain's CDR3 is CASSLVYRLAGPYEQYF. As DNA, the CDR3 is TGTGCCAGCAGCTTGGTATACCGACTAGCGGGACCCTACGAGCAGTACTTC. The rearrangement links TRBV5-6 to TRBJ2-7; 11 bases agree with TRBD2. Germline V gene sequence: CDR1 SGHDT, CDR2 YYEEEE. V shed 0 bases, J shed 2 bases, and the junction held 7 bases outside the gene matches. This CDR3 has 17 residues.

V and J are TRBV19 and TRBJ1-2; 7 bases are a match to TRBD1. With V trimmed by 1 base and J by 4 bases, 12 bases remained unmatched. This CDR3 contains 17 residues. CDR1 LNHDA and CDR2 SQIVND come from the germline V gene (reference sequence). The CDR3 DNA reads TGTGCCAGTAGTATAGTACCTCCGGGACAGCAAGTCTATGGCTACACCTTC. Translating it yields CASSIVPPGQQVYGYTF.

J is TRBJ1-4 and V is TRBV6-5; maybe TRBD1 (6 bases). This CDR3 has 14 amino acids. V was pared by 7 bases and J by 8 bases, with 17 bases between. Germline CDR1 reads MNHEY; CDR2 reads SVGAGI. The CDR3 DNA reads as TGTGCCAGCACCTACACACCTAGGGGGGAAAAACTGTTTTTT. Translation gives CASTYTPRGEKLFF.

The rearrangement joins TRBV6-5 to TRBJ1-4, with 10 bases that match TRBD1. V was clipped by 7 bases and J by 8 bases; unmatched bases: 10. The CDR3 contains 15 residues. Germline assignment: CDR1 MNHEY and CDR2 SVGAGI. The CDR3 loop reads CASNRQGALEEKLFF. The CDR3 DNA reads as TGTGCCAGCAACCGACAGGGGGCACTGGAGGAAAAACTGTTTTTT.

This clone was seen a handful of times. The rearrangement links TRBV5-1 to TRBJ2-7; 8 bases agree with TRBD2. The CDR3 spans 14 residues. J lost 0 bases, V lost 2 bases, and 1 base had no gene match. Germline V CDR1 and CDR2: SGHRS, YFSETQ. This CDR3 is CASSFGTSSYEQYF. Here the CDR3 DNA reads TGCGCCAGCAGCTTCGGGACTAGCTCCTACGAGCAGTACTTC.

This chain uses TRBV6-5 with TRBJ2-4; 7 bases agree with TRBD1. After removal of 6 bases from V and 8 bases from J, the junction contained 1 base not matched to a gene. There are 11 residues in the CDR3. Germline loops: CDR1 MNHEY, CDR2 SVGAGI. The CDR3 is CASSQGDIQYF. Written as DNA, the CDR3 is TGTGCCAGCAGCCAGGGGGACATTCAGTACTTC.

This sequence joins TRBV28 and TRBJ2-5, with D tentatively TRBD1 (7 bases). The CDR3 has 13 amino acids. With 10 bases removed from V and 5 bases from J, the gap between germline ends came to 17 bases. Germline V gene sequence: CDR1 MDHEN, CDR2 SYDVKM. CDR3 coding DNA: TGTGCCACTCAGGGGGGCGGGCGCGAGACCCAGTACTTC. Translation: CATQGGGRETQYF.

This chain uses TRBV6-5 with TRBJ2-7; D gene unclear. Deletions cut 2 bases from V and 2 bases from J, with 13 bases between. The CDR3 loop spans 15 amino acids. Germline V gives CDR1 MNHEY, CDR2 SVGAGI. The DNA of the CDR3 is TGTGCCAGCAGTTACGGGTGGGCCTCCCCCTACGAGCAGTACTTC. Residues: CASSYGWASPYEQYF.